The 19 T cell receptor beta chains below all came from one sample that was sequenced in a study of HIV-infected patients and healthy controls (dated by TCRdb to 2014 to 2015). The study collected follow-up blood from HIV-infected patients roughly three months, about 14 weeks, after antiretroviral therapy began. Since whole blood was used without any cell fractionation, the repertoire reflected all peripheral T cells in unsorted form. The library was generated by 5' RACE. This sample was sequenced with an Illumina MiSeq. SuperScript III was used to reverse transcribe 500 ng RNA with primers targeting the alpha and beta constant regions. Separate libraries for the alpha and beta chains were generated through chain-specific third strand synthesis that incorporated multiplexing indices. TCRdb ran its own pipeline on the public reads, namely fastp trimming at Q25 and MiXCR clone calling, and kept in-frame beta chains. Rows with one shared CDR3 protein collapse into an entry with the most common genes and DNA. Recorded for this sample are 6,400 or so distinct CDR3 sequences; roughly a tenth of them occurred a single time. The ten largest clones take up 15% to 20% of the sample.

Source: blood, taken during antiretroviral therapy. Source of these receptors: an adult with HIV infection.

This clonotype is medium-sized. The chain links TRBV6-1 to TRBJ1-4; D is ambiguous. Germline V gene sequence: CDR1 MNHNS, CDR2 SASEGT. V lost 3 bases to trimming and J lost 8 bases, with 13 bases between them. The CDR3 consists of 14 residues. CDR3 in DNA: TGTGCCAGCAGTGACAGTCACAGTGACGAAAAACTGTTTTTT. Protein: CASSDSHSDEKLFF.

This clonotype is medium-sized (0.01 to 0.1%) in the sample. The V gene is TRBV7-2, the J gene TRBJ2-1; 8 bases line up with TRBD2. Trimming cost V 5 bases and J 5 bases; bases outside gene matches: 11. The V gene's germline CDR1 is SGHTA and CDR2 FQGNSA. The CDR3 runs to 16 residues. CDR3 DNA: TGTGCCAGCAGCGCCGCCGGGACTAGGTCAAACAATGAGCAGTTCTTC. It codes for CASSAAGTRSNNEQFF.

By frequency in the sample, this clonotype is medium-sized. This chain joins TRBV4-2 and TRBJ1-3; D ambiguous. Trimming left V 0 bases short and J 2 bases short, with 5 bases between. CDR1 and CDR2 from the germline V gene are LGHNA and YNFKEQ. The CDR3 has 14 amino acids. The CDR3 region is CASSQDPAGNTIYF. The DNA for the CDR3 is TGTGCCAGCAGCCAAGATCCGGCTGGAAACACCATATATTTT.

This rearrangement joins TRBV9 to TRBJ2-3; weak D call: TRBD2 (7 bases). The CDR3 spans 15 residues. Germline V lookup: CDR1 SGDLS, CDR2 YYNGEE. V was shortened by 7 bases and J by 4 bases, with 19 bases between the two germline ends. CDR3 region: CASSRRGGPADTQYF. Written as DNA, the CDR3 is TGTGCCAGCTCCCGTAGGGGGGGGCCCGCAGATACGCAGTATTTT.

This clonotype was seen ten or more times. This chain uses TRBV7-8 with TRBJ2-7; the D gene is possibly TRBD2 (6 bases). V lost 3 bases to trimming and J lost 5 bases, with 14 bases between them. This CDR3 has 14 residues. Germline lookup yields CDR1 SGHVS and CDR2 FQNEAQ. The CDR3 is CASSLETRIHEQYF. CDR3 coding DNA: TGTGCCAGCAGCTTGGAGACTAGGATACACGAGCAGTACTTC.

In this sample, this clonotype is medium-sized. The rearrangement joins TRBV3-1 to TRBJ2-3; D remains ambiguous. This CDR3 is 14 amino acids long. The V gene's germline CDR1 is LGHDT and CDR2 YNNKEL (reference sequence). With 2 bases removed from V and 2 bases from J, the gap between germline ends came to 8 bases. The CDR3: CASSQQRSTDTQYF. CDR3 DNA sequence: TGTGCCAGCAGCCAACAAAGGTCCACAGATACGCAGTATTTT.

V usage is TRBV7-9 and J usage is TRBJ1-1; D perhaps matches TRBD1 (6 bases). Germline assignment: CDR1 SEHNR and CDR2 FQNEAQ (reference sequence). This CDR3 region has 16 residues. V lost 2 bases to trimming and J lost 0 bases, with 13 bases between them. Here the CDR3 reads CASSLFGAGVNTEAFF. DNA of the CDR3: TGTGCCAGCAGCTTATTCGGGGCAGGGGTGAACACTGAAGCTTTCTTT.

By its share, this clonotype is medium-sized. The CDR3 bases are TGTGCCAGCAGCTTAAGGCTTCCGGGACTAGTCCGACACGCCGACACAGATACGCAGTATTTT. This codes for CASSLRLPGLVRHADTDTQYF. This chain connects TRBV7-2 to TRBJ2-3, with 8 bases that match TRBD2. The trim removed 2 bases at V and 2 bases at J, leaving 21 bases unmatched. The germline V gene encodes CDR1 SGHTA and CDR2 FQGNSA. The CDR3 has 21 residues.

There are many counts of this clonotype. In DNA form, the CDR3 reads TGCGCCAGCAGCCAAGAGACCTTCTTTTCTAGCGGGGGGGCCTTAGATACGCAGTATTTT. Its translation: CASSQETFFSSGGALDTQYF. The gene calls are TRBV4-1 and TRBJ2-3; 12 bases map to TRBD2. The germline V gene encodes CDR1 MGHRA and CDR2 YSYEKL. The V and J ends lost 0 bases and 5 bases, in that order; junction bases with no gene match: 15. The CDR3 is made up of 20 amino acids.

This clonotype ranks as medium-sized. The J gene is TRBJ2-5, the V gene TRBV11-2; no reliable D call. V gave up 2 bases and J gave up 0 bases, with 10 bases separating them. The germline V gene has CDR1 SGHAT and CDR2 FQNNGV. This CDR3 spans 15 amino acids. This CDR3 reads CASSLLALDQETQYF. For the CDR3, the DNA is TGTGCCAGCAGCTTACTGGCCCTCGACCAAGAGACCCAGTACTTC.

This clonotype was observed at least ten times. The chain joins TRBV5-5 to TRBJ2-1, with D unresolved. V was shortened by 4 bases and J by 4 bases, with 6 bases between the two germline ends. The V gene's germline CDR1 is SGHKS and CDR2 YYEKEE (reference sequence). This CDR3 contains 12 residues. Written as DNA, the CDR3 is TGTGCCAGCAGCCGACCTTACAATGAGCAGTTCTTC. Protein sequence: CASSRPYNEQFF.

This clonotype was found many times. The chain carries TRBV3-1 and TRBJ2-7; TRBD1 matches 7 bases. V shed 2 bases, J shed 6 bases, and the junction held 10 bases outside the gene matches. The CDR3 runs to 15 residues. Per the germline V gene, CDR1 is LGHDT and CDR2 is YNNKEL (reference sequence). The DNA for the CDR3 is TGTGCCAGCAGCCAACAAACGACAGGGCTTGGCGAGCAGTACTTC. The encoded protein is CASSQQTTGLGEQYF.

This chain uses TRBV19 with TRBJ2-2, with 8 bases that match TRBD1. Germline loops: CDR1 LNHDA, CDR2 SQIVND (reference sequence). The CDR3 has 16 amino acids. J lost 4 bases, V lost 3 bases, and 7 bases had no gene match. The CDR3 protein is CASSILRGRPTGELFF. The CDR3 DNA follows: TGTGCCAGTAGTATCCTCAGGGGGCGTCCCACCGGGGAGCTGTTTTTT.

This rearrangement joins TRBV7-9 to TRBJ1-6, with D tentatively TRBD1 (6 bases). Between the trimmed V and J ends, which lost 3 bases and 5 bases, there was a span of 14 bases. From germline, CDR1 is SEHNR and CDR2 FQNEAQ (reference sequence). CDR3 size: 16 residues. The CDR3 loop reads CASSFAGTTDNSPLHF. CDR3 nucleotides: TGTGCCAGCAGCTTCGCCGGGACAACCGATAATTCACCCCTCCACTTT.

This clonotype occurred once. V usage is TRBV5-5 and J usage is TRBJ2-1; D unresolved. The germline CDR1 and CDR2 sequences are SGHKS and YYEKEE (reference sequence). The V gene lost 1 base and the J gene lost 4 bases, with 9 bases spanning the gap. CDR3 length: 14 residues. This CDR3 reads CASSLRTRYNEQFF. The CDR3 DNA sequence: TGTGCCAGCAGCTTGAGGACCCGGTACAATGAGCAGTTCTTC.

The rearrangement joins TRBV5-1 to TRBJ2-2; TRBD1 matches at 8 bases. This CDR3 region has 16 residues. From germline, CDR1 is SGHRS and CDR2 YFSETQ. V shed 4 bases, J shed 5 bases, and the junction held 10 bases outside the gene matches. In nucleotides, the CDR3 is TGCGCCAGCAGCCCGCGAAGGGACAGGTTTACCGGGGAGCTGTTTTTT. Protein product: CASSPRRDRFTGELFF.

This clonotype occurred many times. This chain joins TRBV5-1 and TRBJ2-5; TRBD1 matches at 9 bases. Per the germline V gene, CDR1 is SGHRS and CDR2 is YFSETQ. CDR3 length: 16 amino acids. Trimming removed 0 bases from V and 0 bases from J; junction bases left unmatched: 3. The CDR3 bases are TGCGCCAGCAGCTTGGGGACAGGGGTAAACCAAGAGACCCAGTACTTC. As protein: CASSLGTGVNQETQYF.

This clonotype showed up many times. This CDR3 is CASSSSRGYDTEAFF. DNA for the CDR3: TGTGCCAGCAGCTCGTCCAGGGGTTATGACACTGAAGCTTTCTTT. V usage is TRBV7-3 and J usage is TRBJ1-1, with D maybe TRBD1 (6 bases). V lost 4 bases, J lost 3 bases, and 15 bases lay in between. CDR1 SGHTA and CDR2 FQGTGA come from the germline V gene. This CDR3 region has 15 residues.

This clonotype was counted ten times or more. The J gene is TRBJ1-6, the V gene TRBV13, with D unclear. Deletions cut 3 bases from V and 2 bases from J, with 11 bases between. In germline, CDR1 is PRHDT, CDR2 FYEKMQ (reference sequence). This CDR3 spans 16 amino acids. The CDR3 coding sequence is TGTGCCAGCAGCTTTCAGGCCCGGGCCTATAATTCACCCCTCCACTTT. This encodes CASSFQARAYNSPLHF.